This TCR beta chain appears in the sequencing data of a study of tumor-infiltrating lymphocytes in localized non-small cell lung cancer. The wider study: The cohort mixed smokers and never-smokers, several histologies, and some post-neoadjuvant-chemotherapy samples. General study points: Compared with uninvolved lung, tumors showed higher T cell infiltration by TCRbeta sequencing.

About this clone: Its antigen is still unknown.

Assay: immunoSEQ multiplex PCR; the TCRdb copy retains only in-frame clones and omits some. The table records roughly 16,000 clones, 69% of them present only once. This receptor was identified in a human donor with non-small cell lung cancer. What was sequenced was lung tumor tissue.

CDR3 DNA sequence: TGTGCCACCAGCAGAGATATTCGTAAGGGGTTGAACACTGAAGCTTTCTTT. Residues: CATSRDIRKGLNTEAFF. This rearrangement joins TRBV15 to TRBJ1-1; the D gene is possibly TRBD1 (5 bases). Trimming cost V 0 bases and J 0 bases, with 14 bases left between them. There are 17 residues in the CDR3. From germline, CDR1 is LNHNV and CDR2 YYDKDF (reference sequence). The full variable domain, in which reference TRBV15 and TRBJ1-1 provide the parts outside the CDR3, is DAMVIQNPRYQVTQFGKPVTLSCSQTLNHNVMYWYQQKSSQAPKLLFHYYDKDFNNEADTPDNFQSRRPNTSFCFLDIRSPGLGDTAMYLCATSRDIRKGLNTEAFFGQGTRLTVV.